The 27 T cell receptor beta chains below all came from one sample that was sequenced in a study of Graves' ophthalmopathy and Graves' hyperthyroidism. Investigators amplified TCR beta CDR3 regions from RNA transcripts. Second-round multiplex PCR came after first-round RT-PCR with HTBI primers. Via MiXCR, TCRdb re-called the multiplex PCR reads, giving one row per CDR3 protein. The sample contains about 480,000 distinct CDR3 sequences, roughly an eighth of which appear only once. Sequenced input: blood. The receptor source for this set is a woman aged 25 to 39 with Graves' ophthalmopathy.

This clonotype was counted many times. The chain joins TRBV6-5 to TRBJ1-2, with 12 bases matching TRBD1. The CDR3 runs to 14 residues. The germline CDR1 and CDR2 sequences are MNHEY and SVGAGI. The junction had 3 bases not matched to a gene; V was cut back by 6 bases and J by 4 bases. The CDR3 region is CASRGQGASYGYTF. For the CDR3, the DNA is TGTGCCAGCAGGGGACAGGGGGCGAGCTATGGCTACACCTTC.

This clonotype came up many times. The chain carries TRBV19 and TRBJ1-5, with D perhaps TRBD1 (5 bases). Germline V gene sequence: CDR1 LNHDA, CDR2 SQIVND (reference sequence). The V end was cut by 1 base, the J end by 5 bases, with 21 bases between. The CDR3 consists of 18 residues. CDR3 coding DNA: TGTGCCAGTAGTATAGGTAACAGTTACAATTGGGGGGATCAGCCCCAGCATTTT. Its protein is CASSIGNSYNWGDQPQHF.

The chain recombines TRBV29-1 with TRBJ2-2, with 9 bases matching TRBD1. CDR1 and CDR2 from the germline V gene are SQVTM and ANQGSEA. V lost 6 bases and J lost 5; bases outside the gene matches: 10. The CDR3 is made up of 15 amino acids. CDR3 residues: CSVYRRDRVTGELFF. The DNA for the CDR3 is TGCAGCGTCTACCGCCGGGACAGGGTGACCGGGGAGCTGTTTTTT.

The chain couples TRBV6-1 to TRBJ2-7; possibly TRBD2 for D (6 bases). V lost 6 bases and J 3 bases, leaving 15 bases between the germline ends. This CDR3 is built from 14 residues. Germline V gives CDR1 MNHNS, CDR2 SASEGT. CDR3 loop: CASRIGQGGYEQYF. The CDR3, as DNA: TGTGCCAGCAGAATCGGGCAGGGAGGCTACGAGCAGTACTTC.

A single count supports this clonotype. This chain connects TRBV7-2 to TRBJ1-1, with D possibly being TRBD1 (6 bases). The ends were cut back, 5 bases at V and 3 bases at J, with 16 bases in the middle. This CDR3 has 15 amino acids. Germline CDR1 is SGHTA and CDR2 is FQGNSA. The CDR3 reads CASSRYRDEDTEAFF. The CDR3 DNA is TGTGCCAGCAGCAGATACAGGGACGAGGACACTGAAGCTTTCTTT.

Many counts were recorded for this clonotype. The genes are TRBV6-1 and TRBJ2-7; no reliable D call. Germline V gives CDR1 MNHNS, CDR2 SASEGT. V was cut by 0 bases and J by 1 base, with 7 bases left in between. CDR3 length: 14 amino acids. The CDR3 loop reads CASSEAGRSYEQYF. CDR3 sequence (DNA): TGTGCCAGCAGTGAAGCCGGCAGATCCTACGAGCAGTACTTC.

This clonotype was seen a handful of times. The chain joins TRBV18 to TRBJ2-6; D is unresolved. Between the trimmed V and J ends, which lost 0 bases and 2 bases, there was a span of 5 bases. Germline V gene data show CDR1 as KGHSH and CDR2 as LQKENI. The CDR3 spans 15 residues. The chain's CDR3 is CASSPPFPGANVLTF. CDR3 sequence (DNA): TGTGCCAGCTCACCACCTTTTCCTGGGGCCAACGTCCTGACTTTC.

This clonotype has at least ten counts. The J gene is TRBJ2-5, the V gene TRBV24-1; unclear D gene. Germline assignment: CDR1 KGHDR and CDR2 SFDVKD. This CDR3 spans 15 amino acids. V was shortened by 7 bases and J by 1 base, with 15 bases between the two germline ends. In DNA form, the CDR3 reads TGTGCCACCAGCCCATCCTTGGCCCTCCAAGAGACCCAGTACTTC. It specifies CATSPSLALQETQYF.

This clonotype was observed at least ten times. V and J are TRBV5-1 and TRBJ2-4; D ambiguous. Trimming shortened V by 5 bases and J by 8 bases, and 14 bases separated the two germline ends. Germline CDR1 is SGHRS and CDR2 is YFSETQ. This CDR3 region has 13 residues. CDR3 region: CASSISGRDIQYF. The CDR3, as DNA: TGCGCCAGCAGTATATCGGGCCGGGACATTCAGTACTTC.

Ten or more counts support this clonotype. One junction end disagrees with the germline gene, perhaps due to a read error. This chain joins TRBV7-7 and TRBJ2-5; D perhaps matches TRBD2 (6 bases). CDR1 is SSHAT and CDR2 is FNYEAQ in the germline V gene (reference sequence). The CDR3 runs 15 residues. CDR3 loop: CASSPLGGTQETQYF. CDR3 DNA: TGTGCTAGCAGCCCCCTTGGCGGGACTCAAGAGACCCAGTACTTC.

This rearrangement joins TRBV28 to TRBJ2-7; the match to TRBD2 covers 12 bases. The CDR3 covers 15 residues. Per germline, CDR1 MDHEN and CDR2 SYDVKM. V shed 6 bases and J 4 bases; nucleotides not matched to a gene: 7. CDR3 nucleotides: TGTGCCAGCAGCAGACTAGCGGGAGAGCGTTACGAGCAGTACTTC. It translates to CASSRLAGERYEQYF.

This clonotype appeared a few times. The chain couples TRBV30 to TRBJ1-1, with 8 bases aligning to TRBD1. The junction had 18 bases not matched to a gene; V was cut back by 4 bases and J by 5 bases. This CDR3 has 17 residues. Germline V lookup: CDR1 GTSNPN, CDR2 SVGIG (reference sequence). The CDR3 nucleotides read TGTGCCTGGATCGTTCGCAGGGGGCCCCTTCAGAGAACTGAAGCTTTCTTT. Translated: CAWIVRRGPLQRTEAFF.

The chain employs TRBV18 and TRBJ1-2; 7 bases map to TRBD1. Germline V gene lookup returns CDR1 KGHSH and CDR2 LQKENI. V lost 6 bases to trimming and J lost 0 bases; unmatched junction nucleotides: 13. This CDR3 contains 17 residues. For the CDR3, the DNA is TGTGCCAGCTCTCCTACAGGGGAACCCCGGTCTAACTATGGCTACACCTTC. Translated, it gives CASSPTGEPRSNYGYTF.

This chain connects TRBV19 to TRBJ1-1; D not resolved. CDR1 and CDR2 from the germline V gene are LNHDA and SQIVND (reference sequence). The ends were cut back, 0 bases at V and 7 bases at J, with 12 bases in the middle. The CDR3 length is 14 residues. The CDR3 loop is CASSIELPGYEAFF. For the CDR3, the DNA is TGTGCCAGTAGTATAGAACTTCCAGGCTATGAAGCTTTCTTT.

This clonotype was detected many times. The chain couples TRBV6-1 to TRBJ1-2, with 7 nucleotides matching TRBD1. The CDR3 covers 14 residues. The junction had 11 bases not matched to a gene; V was cut back by 10 bases and J by 3 bases. The germline gives CDR1 MNHNS, CDR2 SASEGT. CDR3 loop: CATRGGRKDYGYTF. CDR3 bases: TGTGCCACGAGAGGGGGCAGAAAAGACTATGGCTACACCTTC.

The chain recombines TRBV30 with TRBJ2-7; a weak D match, TRBD1 (9 bases). Germline V gives CDR1 GTSNPN, CDR2 SVGIG (reference sequence). The CDR3 has 15 residues. Here the CDR3 DNA reads TGTGCACACTCGGGAGGGACAGGGACTACCTACGAGCAGTACTTC. Its translation is CAHSGGTGTTYEQYF. The full variable domain, with the rest looked up from reference TRBV30 and TRBJ2-7, is SQTIHQWPATLVQPVGSPLSLECTVEGTSNPNLYWYRQAAGRGLQLLFYSVGIGQISSEVPQNLSASRPQDRQFILSSKKLLLSDSGFYLCAHSGGTGTTYEQYFGPGTRLTVT.

This clonotype was seen at least ten times. V usage is TRBV5-1 and J usage is TRBJ2-5; D might be TRBD1 (5 bases). CDR1 and CDR2 from the germline V gene are SGHRS and YFSETQ. CDR3 length: 14 amino acids. V dropped 3 bases and J dropped 2 bases, with 11 bases sitting between them. The CDR3 reads CASSSRQRQETQYF. Written as DNA, the CDR3 is TGCGCCAGCAGCTCTCGACAGAGACAAGAGACCCAGTACTTC.

This sequence joins TRBV2 and TRBJ1-5; D might be TRBD1 (5 bases). CDR1 and CDR2 from the germline V gene are SNHLY and FYNNEI. The CDR3 covers 14 residues. V gave up 4 bases and J gave up 6 bases, with 13 bases separating them. The CDR3 DNA reads TGTGCCAGCAGTGGTCAGGGTACTATTCAGCCCCAGCATTTT. It is translated as CASSGQGTIQPQHF.

This clonotype was seen many times. The CDR3 reads CASRFPGTSGLVTQYF. In nucleotides, the CDR3 is TGTGCCAGCAGATTCCCAGGGACTAGCGGACTAGTGACCCAGTACTTC. The chain uses TRBV6-2 or TRBV6-3 and TRBJ2-5; 11 bases match TRBD2. V shed 6 bases, J shed 7 bases, and the junction held 13 bases outside the gene matches. There are 16 residues in the CDR3. The germline V gene encodes CDR1 MNHEY and CDR2 SVGEGT.

This clonotype has ten or more counts. The chain uses TRBV3-1 and TRBJ1-6; tentative D call: TRBD1 (6 bases). Trimming removed 4 bases at V and 5 bases at J, with 9 bases between. The length of the CDR3 is 14 residues. The germline CDR1 and CDR2 sequences are LGHDT and YNNKEL (reference sequence). The CDR3 DNA sequence: TGTGCCAGCAGCCCGCGGACAGATAATTCACCCCTCCACTTT. Protein: CASSPRTDNSPLHF.

The gene calls are TRBV4-2 and TRBJ2-5, with 10 bases fitting TRBD1. This CDR3 is built from 15 residues. Trimming took 4 bases from V and 5 from J; bases not matched to a gene: 7. Germline V gene lookup returns CDR1 LGHNA and CDR2 YNFKEQ. The CDR3 region is CASSLETGGAETQYF. The CDR3 DNA sequence: TGTGCCAGCAGCCTTGAGACAGGGGGCGCCGAGACCCAGTACTTC.

The J gene is TRBJ1-2, the V gene TRBV6-1; tentative D call: TRBD1 (5 bases). Germline V gene sequence: CDR1 MNHNS, CDR2 SASEGT. V was clipped by 3 bases and J by 8 bases, with 13 bases between them. The CDR3 is 13 amino acids. CDR3 in DNA: TGTGCCAGCAGTGACAGGGCCTCGAAAGGCTACACCTTC. Residues: CASSDRASKGYTF.

The J gene is TRBJ1-1, the V gene TRBV9; TRBD1 aligns across 8 bases. The CDR3 is 17 residues long. Germline V gene lookup returns CDR1 SGDLS and CDR2 YYNGEE. V was clipped by 0 bases and J by 0 bases; unmatched bases: 7. The chain's CDR3 is CASSVVLWTGLNTEAFF. CDR3 sequence (DNA): TGTGCCAGCAGCGTAGTATTGTGGACAGGGCTGAACACTGAAGCTTTCTTT.

In DNA, the CDR3 is TGTGCCAGCGCCCGGAAGTTATCAGAGACCCAGTACTTC. As protein: CASARKLSETQYF. The chain employs TRBV12-3 or TRBV12-4 and TRBJ2-5; D uncertain. CDR3 size: 13 residues. With 8 bases removed from V and 4 bases from J, the gap between germline ends came to 14 bases.

This clonotype was counted ten times or more. The V and J genes are TRBV14 and TRBJ1-6; D gene ambiguous. The V gene lost 4 bases and the J gene lost 7 bases, with 8 bases spanning the gap. Germline V gene lookup returns CDR1 SGHDN and CDR2 FVKESK. This CDR3 has 13 residues. CDR3 nucleotide sequence: TGTGCCAGCAGCCCGTATGAGAATTCACCCCTCCACTTT. Translating gives CASSPYENSPLHF.

J is TRBJ2-2 and V is TRBV20-1, with 8 bases identical to TRBD1. The germline V gene encodes CDR1 DFQATT and CDR2 SNEGSKA (reference sequence). V shed 7 bases, J shed 6 bases, and the junction held 4 bases outside the gene matches. The CDR3 has 12 amino acids. The CDR3 DNA is TGCAGTGGTCAGGGGGCCGCCGGGGAGCTGTTTTTT. Protein product: CSGQGAAGELFF.

The table lists this clonotype with many counts. The chain recombines TRBV5-1 with TRBJ2-5, with D possibly TRBD2 on 6 matching bases. Deletions cut 1 base from V and 1 base from J, with 17 bases between. CDR1 and CDR2 (germline): SGHRS, YFSETQ. The CDR3 totals 17 residues. The CDR3: CASSLSGASSGQETQYF. The DNA of the CDR3 is TGCGCCAGCAGCTTGTCGGGAGCGAGTAGTGGCCAAGAGACCCAGTACTTC.